The rows below give T cell receptor beta chains drawn from one sample of a study of blood T cell repertoires in COVID-19. The protocol was immunoSEQ multiplex PCR, while the TCRdb copy is restricted to in-frame clones and leaves out a portion. The sample shows roughly 420,000 clones, roughly 90% of them seen only once. The sequencing input was PBMCs or T cells enriched from blood (not recorded which). Receptor source: a woman in her twenties or thirties with acute COVID-19. Each CDR3 is given with its conserved first and last residue. Fields, in order: V gene, J gene, D gene, clone size, CDR3 DNA, CDR3 protein. D genes are given only for firm matches. The size of a clone is reported for some rows only, either as once, few or many, or as a class for expanded clones.

v_gene: TRBV10-1; j_gene: TRBJ2-4; d_gene: TRBD2; abundance: -; CDR3nt: TGCGCCACCCGGCTAGCGGGGTGGGCCAAAAACATTCAGTACTTC; CDR3aa: CATRLAGWAKNIQYF
v_gene: TRBV5-1; j_gene: TRBJ1-3; d_gene: -; abundance: once; CDR3nt: TGCGCCAGCAGCTTGGAGGGGGATAAGGGAAACACCATATATTTT; CDR3aa: CASSLEGDKGNTIYF
v_gene: TRBV12-3/TRBV12-4; j_gene: TRBJ2-5; d_gene: -; abundance: -; CDR3nt: TGTGCCAGCAGAGGCGAAGTGAGGGAGACCCAGTACTTC; CDR3aa: CASRGEVRETQYF
v_gene: TRBV2; j_gene: TRBJ2-1; d_gene: -; abundance: -; CDR3nt: TGTGCCAGCAGTAGACAGTCAAATGAGCAGTTCTTC; CDR3aa: CASSRQSNEQFF
v_gene: TRBV9; j_gene: TRBJ1-5; d_gene: -; abundance: -; CDR3nt: TGTGCCAGCAGCGGGGGGGGCAATCAGCCCCAGCATTTT; CDR3aa: CASSGGGNQPQHF
v_gene: TRBV7-9; j_gene: TRBJ1-1; d_gene: -; abundance: -; CDR3nt: TGTGCCAGCAGCCGAGTCCCGGACAGGAACACTGAAGCTTTCTTT; CDR3aa: CASSRVPDRNTEAFF
v_gene: TRBV5-5; j_gene: TRBJ2-5; d_gene: TRBD2; abundance: -; CDR3nt: TGTGCCAGCAGCTTGGTACTAGCGGGGGGGAACGTACAAGAGACCCAGTACTTC; CDR3aa: CASSLVLAGGNVQETQYF
v_gene: TRBV2; j_gene: TRBJ2-1; d_gene: -; abundance: -; CDR3nt: TGTGCCAGCATGGATATATCTAGAACCGATGAGCAGTTCTTC; CDR3aa: CASMDISRTDEQFF
v_gene: TRBV5-5; j_gene: TRBJ2-3; d_gene: TRBD2; abundance: -; CDR3nt: TGTGCCAGCAGCTGGAGCGGGGACCGCACAGATACGCAGTATTTT; CDR3aa: CASSWSGDRTDTQYF
v_gene: TRBV27; j_gene: TRBJ2-7; d_gene: -; abundance: -; CDR3nt: TGTGCCAGCAGTTTGGTAGGGGTGTTGAACGAGCAGTACTTC; CDR3aa: CASSLVGVLNEQYF
v_gene: TRBV30; j_gene: TRBJ1-6; d_gene: TRBD1; abundance: -; CDR3nt: TGTGCCTGGAGTGGGGGACAGGGGGCGGCCTATAATTCACCCCTCCACTTT; CDR3aa: CAWSGGQGAAYNSPLHF
v_gene: TRBV18; j_gene: TRBJ2-7; d_gene: TRBD1; abundance: -; CDR3nt: TGTGCCAGCTCACCCGGGACAGGAGGGACCTACGAGCAGTACTTC; CDR3aa: CASSPGTGGTYEQYF
v_gene: TRBV7-5; j_gene: TRBJ1-2; d_gene: -; abundance: -; CDR3nt: TGTGTCAGAAGCTTACCGTCTGCGGGGGCAACCTATGGCTACACCTTC; CDR3aa: CVRSLPSAGATYGYTF
v_gene: TRBV11-2; j_gene: TRBJ2-2; d_gene: -; abundance: -; CDR3nt: TGTGCCAGCAGCTCAACGGGGGTTACCGGGGAGCTGTTTTTT; CDR3aa: CASSSTGVTGELFF
v_gene: TRBV24-1; j_gene: TRBJ1-2; d_gene: -; abundance: -; CDR3nt: TGTGCCACCAGTGGGGGGGACCTAAACTATGGCTACACCTTC; CDR3aa: CATSGGDLNYGYTF
v_gene: TRBV4-3; j_gene: TRBJ2-7; d_gene: TRBD1; abundance: once; CDR3nt: TGCGCCAGCAGCCACGACGGCGGGACAGGTGCCCACGAGCAGTACTTC; CDR3aa: CASSHDGGTGAHEQYF
v_gene: TRBV7-9; j_gene: TRBJ1-5; d_gene: -; abundance: -; CDR3nt: TGTGCCAGCAGCTTGGGGGGGCGTAATCAGCCCCAGCATTTT; CDR3aa: CASSLGGRNQPQHF
v_gene: TRBV18; j_gene: TRBJ1-2; d_gene: TRBD1; abundance: -; CDR3nt: TGTGCCAGCTCACCACGAAAAACAGGGGATGCGTATGGCTACACCTTC; CDR3aa: CASSPRKTGDAYGYTF
v_gene: TRBV2; j_gene: TRBJ2-7; d_gene: -; abundance: -; CDR3nt: TGTGCCAGCAGTAGGAACGGGGAGCAGTACTTC; CDR3aa: CASSRNGEQYF
v_gene: TRBV20-1; j_gene: TRBJ1-2; d_gene: -; abundance: -; CDR3nt: TGCAGTGCTAGTACCGGGACATTTGGTGGCTACACCTTC; CDR3aa: CSASTGTFGGYTF
v_gene: TRBV7-9; j_gene: TRBJ1-6; d_gene: TRBD1; abundance: -; CDR3nt: TGTGCCAGCAGCTTAGGGACAGGCGGCTCCTATAATTCACCCCTCCACTTT; CDR3aa: CASSLGTGGSYNSPLHF
v_gene: TRBV6-5; j_gene: TRBJ2-7; d_gene: TRBD1; abundance: -; CDR3nt: TGTGCCAGCCGGACAGGGTCCTCCTACGAGCAGTACTTC; CDR3aa: CASRTGSSYEQYF
v_gene: TRBV10-2; j_gene: TRBJ2-7; d_gene: TRBD1; abundance: few; CDR3nt: TGCGCCAGCAGTGAACCGGGACAGGGGTTCTACGAGCAGTACTTC; CDR3aa: CASSEPGQGFYEQYF
v_gene: TRBV3-1/TRBV3-2; j_gene: TRBJ1-6; d_gene: TRBD1; abundance: -; CDR3nt: TGTGCCAGCAGCCTAAAGGAGGGGGCTGTTTCACCCCTCCACTTT; CDR3aa: CASSLKEGAVSPLHF
v_gene: TRBV5-1; j_gene: TRBJ1-5; d_gene: -; abundance: -; CDR3nt: TGCGCCAGCAGCTTGGGACAGAGCAATCAGCCCCAGCATTTT; CDR3aa: CASSLGQSNQPQHF
v_gene: TRBV20-1; j_gene: TRBJ2-1; d_gene: -; abundance: once; CDR3nt: TGCAGTGCTAGTTGGTTGGCTGGCAATGAGCAGTTCTTC; CDR3aa: CSASWLAGNEQFF
v_gene: TRBV2; j_gene: TRBJ1-2; d_gene: TRBD1; abundance: -; CDR3nt: TGTGCCAGCAGTCCGGACAGGGACTTCGGCTACACCTTC; CDR3aa: CASSPDRDFGYTF
v_gene: TRBV2; j_gene: TRBJ1-2; d_gene: -; abundance: -; CDR3nt: TGTGCCAGCAGTGAAGCCCCCCATGACAAGGTTTTTAATAGCTACACCTTC; CDR3aa: CASSEAPHDKVFNSYTF
v_gene: TRBV7-2; j_gene: TRBJ1-5; d_gene: -; abundance: -; CDR3nt: TGTGCCAGCAGCTTAGTGGGGGGTAACAATCAGCCCCAGCATTTT; CDR3aa: CASSLVGGNNQPQHF
v_gene: TRBV24-1; j_gene: TRBJ2-2; d_gene: -; abundance: -; CDR3nt: TGTGCCACCAGTGGGGCTGGAAACACCGGGGAGCTGTTTTTT; CDR3aa: CATSGAGNTGELFF
v_gene: TRBV29-1; j_gene: TRBJ2-3; d_gene: TRBD2; abundance: -; CDR3nt: TGCAGCGTTGAAGATCGTCTAGCGGGGGGTTCAGATACGCAGTATTTT; CDR3aa: CSVEDRLAGGSDTQYF
v_gene: TRBV7-9; j_gene: TRBJ1-1; d_gene: TRBD1; abundance: -; CDR3nt: TGTGCCAGCAGCTTATATGGGACAGGGAACACTGAAGCTTTCTTT; CDR3aa: CASSLYGTGNTEAFF
v_gene: TRBV3-1/TRBV3-2; j_gene: TRBJ2-5; d_gene: -; abundance: -; CDR3nt: TGTGCCAGCAGCCGCCCTGACAGAGAAGAGACCCAGTACTTC; CDR3aa: CASSRPDREETQYF
v_gene: TRBV2; j_gene: TRBJ1-6; d_gene: -; abundance: -; CDR3nt: TGTGCCAGCATGGATCCAACTTCAATCGGGCAAAGGGGGAATTCACCCCTCCACTTT; CDR3aa: CASMDPTSIGQRGNSPLHF
v_gene: TRBV5-1; j_gene: TRBJ1-5; d_gene: -; abundance: -; CDR3nt: TGCGCCAGCAGCTTGGGTAGTACAGGCCAGCCCCAGCATTTT; CDR3aa: CASSLGSTGQPQHF
v_gene: TRBV5-5; j_gene: TRBJ2-2; d_gene: -; abundance: -; CDR3nt: TGTGCCAGCAGCTTGGGACACATAAACACCGGGGAGCTGTTTTTT; CDR3aa: CASSLGHINTGELFF
v_gene: TRBV6-5; j_gene: TRBJ1-2; d_gene: TRBD1; abundance: -; CDR3nt: TGTGCCAGCACCGAACGGGACAGTTACTATGGCTACACCTTC; CDR3aa: CASTERDSYYGYTF
v_gene: TRBV4-3; j_gene: TRBJ1-6; d_gene: -; abundance: once; CDR3nt: TGCGCTGCCTGCCCCGGTGATTCACCCCTCCACTTT; CDR3aa: CAACPGDSPLHF
v_gene: TRBV23-1; j_gene: TRBJ2-4; d_gene: -; abundance: -; CDR3nt: TGCGCCAGCAGTCCGACAGGCGGAAACATTCAGTACTTC; CDR3aa: CASSPTGGNIQYF
v_gene: TRBV9; j_gene: TRBJ1-1; d_gene: -; abundance: -; CDR3nt: TGTGCCAGCAGCGTAAGTAAGGAGGTGAACACTGAAGCTTTCTTT; CDR3aa: CASSVSKEVNTEAFF
v_gene: TRBV9; j_gene: TRBJ1-4; d_gene: -; abundance: -; CDR3nt: TGTGCCAGCAGCCTTCAGGGGATGAGAGATGAAAAACTGTTTTTT; CDR3aa: CASSLQGMRDEKLFF
v_gene: TRBV5-5; j_gene: TRBJ2-1; d_gene: TRBD2; abundance: -; CDR3nt: TGTGCCAGCAGCTTGGGAAGCGGGGGGGTCGATGAGCAGTTCTTC; CDR3aa: CASSLGSGGVDEQFF
v_gene: TRBV7-2; j_gene: TRBJ1-2; d_gene: -; abundance: -; CDR3nt: TGTGCCAGCAGCCGTGCGGGGACCTATGGCTACACCTTC; CDR3aa: CASSRAGTYGYTF
v_gene: TRBV2; j_gene: TRBJ2-7; d_gene: -; abundance: -; CDR3nt: TGTGCCAGCGCTATTGATTCCTACGAGCAGTACTTC; CDR3aa: CASAIDSYEQYF
v_gene: TRBV10-3; j_gene: TRBJ2-7; d_gene: -; abundance: -; CDR3nt: TGTGCCATCAGTGATACAGGAACCTACGAGCAGTACTTC; CDR3aa: CAISDTGTYEQYF
v_gene: TRBV10-3; j_gene: TRBJ1-1; d_gene: -; abundance: -; CDR3nt: TGTGCCATCAGAAGGGACACTAACACTGAAGCTTTCTTT; CDR3aa: CAIRRDTNTEAFF
v_gene: TRBV28; j_gene: TRBJ2-7; d_gene: TRBD1; abundance: -; CDR3nt: TGTGCCAGCACTCCGGACTGGGGACAGGCGACCTACGAGCAGTACTTC; CDR3aa: CASTPDWGQATYEQYF